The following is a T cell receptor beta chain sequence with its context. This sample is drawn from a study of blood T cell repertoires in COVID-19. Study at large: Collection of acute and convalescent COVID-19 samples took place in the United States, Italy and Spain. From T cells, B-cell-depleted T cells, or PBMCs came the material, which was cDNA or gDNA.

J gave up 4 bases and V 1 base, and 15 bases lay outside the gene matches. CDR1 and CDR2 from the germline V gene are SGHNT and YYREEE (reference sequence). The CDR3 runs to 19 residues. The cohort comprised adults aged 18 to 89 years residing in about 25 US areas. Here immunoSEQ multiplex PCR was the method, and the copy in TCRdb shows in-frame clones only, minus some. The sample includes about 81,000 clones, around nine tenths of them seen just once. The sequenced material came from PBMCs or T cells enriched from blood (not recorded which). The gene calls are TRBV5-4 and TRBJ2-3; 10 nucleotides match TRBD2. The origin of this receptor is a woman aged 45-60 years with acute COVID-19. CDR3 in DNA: TGTGCCAGCAGCTTGCCTAGCGGGAGATCCCAAGTACTGGCAGATACGCAGTATTTT. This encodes CASSLPSGRSQVLADTQYF.